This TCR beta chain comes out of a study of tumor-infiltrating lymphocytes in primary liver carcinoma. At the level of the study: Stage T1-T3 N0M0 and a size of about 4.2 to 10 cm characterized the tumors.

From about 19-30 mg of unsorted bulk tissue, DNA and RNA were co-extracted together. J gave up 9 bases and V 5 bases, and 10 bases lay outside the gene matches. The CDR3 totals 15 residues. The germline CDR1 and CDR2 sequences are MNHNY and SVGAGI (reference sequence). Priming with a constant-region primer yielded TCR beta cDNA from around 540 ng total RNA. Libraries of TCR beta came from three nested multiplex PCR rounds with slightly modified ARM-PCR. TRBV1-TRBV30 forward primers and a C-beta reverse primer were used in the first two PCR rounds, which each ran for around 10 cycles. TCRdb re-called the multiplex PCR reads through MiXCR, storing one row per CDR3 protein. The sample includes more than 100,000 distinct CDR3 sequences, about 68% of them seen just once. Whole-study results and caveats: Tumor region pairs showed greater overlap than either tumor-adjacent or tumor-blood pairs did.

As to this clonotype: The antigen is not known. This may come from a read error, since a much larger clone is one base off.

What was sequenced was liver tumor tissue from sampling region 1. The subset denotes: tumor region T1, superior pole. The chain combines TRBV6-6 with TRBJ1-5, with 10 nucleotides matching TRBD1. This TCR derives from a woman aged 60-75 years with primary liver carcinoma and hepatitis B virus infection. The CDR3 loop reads CASSVGTGVYRPQHF. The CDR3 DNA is TGTGCCAGCAGTGTTGGGACAGGGGTTTATCGGCCCCAGCATTTT.